These 23 T cell receptor beta chains share one sample of origin, sequenced in a study of CD8+ T cells in alopecia areata. Extraction and reverse transcription of RNA yielded cDNA as the sequencing template. Libraries were prepared by immunoSEQ multiplex PCR; TCRdb keeps only in-frame clonotypes and omits some of them. In the table there are 85,000 to 95,000 clones, about 70% of which are singletons. The treatment denotes: oral pan-JAK inhibitor, 5-10 mg twice daily. This specimen consisted of CD8+ T cells sorted from blood, obtained around week 46, from a patient treated with tofacitinib. These receptors all come from a human donor with alopecia areata.

The chain is built from TRBV30 and TRBJ2-5, with D perhaps TRBD1 or TRBD2 (5 bases each). V lost 0 bases and J 11 bases, leaving 10 bases between the germline ends. Germline V gives CDR1 GTSNPN, CDR2 SVGIG (reference sequence). The CDR3 totals 11 residues. CDR3 amino acids: CAWSVQGEQYF. CDR3 bases: TGTGCCTGGAGTGTACAAGGGGAGCAGTACTTC.

This clone has just one count. This rearrangement joins TRBV30 to TRBJ2-7; TRBD2 aligns across 13 bases. Germline CDR1 reads GTSNPN; CDR2 reads SVGIG (reference sequence). After removal of 2 bases from V and 7 bases from J, the junction contained 14 bases not matched to a gene. This CDR3 has 17 amino acids. CDR3 residues: CAWSTGTSGDNAGEQYF. The CDR3 coding sequence is TGTGCCTGGAGTACCGGGACTAGCGGGGACAATGCGGGAGAGCAGTACTTC.

This sequence joins TRBV29-1 and TRBJ2-2; 7 nucleotides align to TRBD2. V was pared by 4 bases and J by 2 bases, with 13 bases of the junction left unmatched. CDR3 length: 17 residues. The germline V gene has CDR1 SQVTM and CDR2 ANQGSEA. The CDR3 region is CSVVFGGPGGNTGELFF. CDR3 sequence (DNA): TGCAGCGTTGTTTTCGGGGGACCGGGGGGAAACACCGGGGAGCTGTTTTTT.

This chain joins TRBV7-6 and TRBJ1-5, with unresolved D. This CDR3 spans 13 amino acids. Germline V gene lookup returns CDR1 SGHVS and CDR2 FNYEAQ. With 5 bases removed from V and 2 bases from J, the gap between germline ends came to 7 bases. For the CDR3, the DNA is TGTGCCAGCAGCCCCAAGGGCAATCAGCCCCAGCATTTT. It specifies CASSPKGNQPQHF.

The J gene is TRBJ2-1, the V gene TRBV29-1; the D gene is possibly TRBD2 (5 bases). The CDR3 is 11 amino acids. Germline V lookup: CDR1 SQVTM, CDR2 ANQGSEA. Deletions cut 7 bases from V and 6 bases from J, with 10 bases between. CDR3 nucleotides: TGCAGCGGTGTGGGAGCCAATGAGCAGTTCTTC. It encodes CSGVGANEQFF.

V gene TRBV7-3 combines with J gene TRBJ2-7; no firm D call. V shed 2 bases and J shed 3 bases, with 8 bases lying between them. Germline-derived CDR1 and CDR2 are SGHTA and FQGTGA. This CDR3 has 13 amino acids. The CDR3 region is CASSLEDGYEQYF. As DNA, the CDR3 is TGTGCCAGCAGCTTAGAGGACGGCTACGAGCAGTACTTC.

This clone was counted once. The V and J genes are TRBV11-3 and TRBJ1-1, with unresolved D. The CDR3 totals 12 residues. Germline values: CDR1 SGHNT, CDR2 YENEEA. V was clipped by 5 bases and J by 5 bases, with 9 bases between them. In nucleotides, the CDR3 is TGTGCCAGCAGCCCGGGGATGACTGAAGCTTTCTTT. Translation: CASSPGMTEAFF. The variable domain in full, with the rest retrieved from reference TRBV11-3 and TRBJ1-1, is EAGVVQSPRYKIIEKKQPVAFWCNPISGHNTLYWYLQNLGQGPELLIRYENEEAVDDSQLPKDRFSAERLKGVDSTLKIQPAELGDSAVYLCASSPGMTEAFFGQGTRLTVV.

The DNA for the CDR3 is TGCAGCGTTGATGGCAGGGGGCTAAAGGGAGAGACCCAGTACTTC. It yields the protein CSVDGRGLKGETQYF. The chain is built from TRBV29-1 and TRBJ2-5, with TRBD1 identical over 8 bases. Germline V gene lookup returns CDR1 SQVTM and CDR2 ANQGSEA. The V gene end was trimmed by 3 bases and the J gene end by 4 bases; junction bases not matched to a gene: 10. The CDR3 extends over 15 amino acids.

The V call is TRBV29-1, the J call TRBJ2-7; D might be TRBD2 (6 bases). In germline, CDR1 is SQVTM, CDR2 ANQGSEA. Trimming took 5 bases from V and 1 from J, leaving 12 bases between them. CDR3 size: 13 residues. CDR3 loop: CSVLEGSSYEQYF. The CDR3 nucleotides read TGCAGCGTTCTGGAGGGTTCTTCCTACGAGCAGTACTTC.

This clone appeared a single time. The CDR3, as DNA: TGTGCCAGCAGCTTAAAGGCAGGGTTCACAGATACGCAGTATTTT. Translation gives CASSLKAGFTDTQYF. The chain links TRBV7-3 to TRBJ2-3; the D gene is possibly TRBD1 (5 bases). CDR1 is SGHTA, CDR2 FQGTGA, per germline. The CDR3 extends over 15 amino acids. Trimming removed 1 base at V and 2 bases at J, with 10 bases between.

The CDR3 protein is CASSLGWGSSYNEQFF. In DNA form, the CDR3 reads TGTGCCAGCAGCTTAGGCTGGGGTAGCTCCTACAATGAGCAGTTCTTC. The chain uses TRBV13 and TRBJ2-1; D gene ambiguous. The CDR3 is made up of 16 amino acids. The V gene lost 0 bases and the J gene lost 0 bases, with 9 bases spanning the gap. Germline V CDR1 and CDR2: PRHDT, FYEKMQ (reference sequence). The complete variable domain, with remaining parts taken from reference TRBV13 and TRBJ2-1, reads AAGVIQSPRHLIKEKRETATLKCYPIPRHDTVYWYQQGPGQDPQFLISFYEKMQSDKGSIPDRFSAQQFSDYHSELNMSSLELGDSALYFCASSLGWGSSYNEQFFGPGTRLTVL.

The J gene is TRBJ2-1, the V gene TRBV6-6; D may correspond to TRBD1 or TRBD2 (7 bases each). The CDR3 is 15 residues long. Germline lookup yields CDR1 MNHNY and CDR2 SVGAGI (reference sequence). Trimming stripped 5 bases from V and 2 bases from J, with 13 bases between. For the CDR3, the DNA is TGTGCCAGCAGTCACCAGGGGGGGCCCTACAATGAGCAGTTCTTC. Translation: CASSHQGGPYNEQFF.

This clone was observed once. The chain is built from TRBV6-5 and TRBJ2-5; tentatively, D is TRBD2 (6 bases). The CDR3 has 12 amino acids. V gave up 6 bases and J gave up 4 bases, with 9 bases separating them. Germline values: CDR1 MNHEY, CDR2 SVGAGI. The CDR3 DNA reads TGTGCCAGCAGCCCGGAGGGAGAGACCCAGTACTTC. Its translation is CASSPEGETQYF.

This clone was seen a few times. This chain connects TRBV5-6 to TRBJ2-7; 7 bases fit TRBD1. CDR1 and CDR2 (germline): SGHDT, YYEEEE. The CDR3 sequence is 15 residues long. V shed 4 bases and J 0 bases; nucleotides not matched to a gene: 7. The CDR3 DNA reads TGTGCCAGCAGCCGAATCCGGGACAGCTCCTACGAGCAGTACTTC. Translation: CASSRIRDSSYEQYF.

The V call is TRBV7-9, the J call TRBJ2-7, with 7 bases that match TRBD1. J was trimmed by 0 bases and V by 7 bases; bases with no gene match: 9. The germline V gene has CDR1 SEHNR and CDR2 FQNEAQ (reference sequence). This CDR3 contains 15 residues. The CDR3 loop reads CASTLKGGDSYEQYF. Written as DNA, the CDR3 is TGTGCCAGCACCCTCAAAGGGGGCGACTCCTACGAGCAGTACTTC.

This chain connects TRBV5-1 to TRBJ2-2; D remains unclear. This CDR3 is built from 12 residues. The V end lost 5 bases, the J end lost 2 bases, and 4 bases lay between the germline ends. Germline-derived CDR1 and CDR2 are SGHRS and YFSETQ. CDR3 amino acids: CASRGNTGELFF. CDR3 nucleotide sequence: TGCGCCAGCAGAGGTAACACCGGGGAGCTGTTTTTT.

The gene calls are TRBV29-1 and TRBJ2-7; TRBD2 agrees at 8 bases. Germline V lookup: CDR1 SQVTM, CDR2 ANQGSEA. The CDR3 consists of 14 residues. Trimming took 2 bases from V and 4 from J; bases not matched to a gene: 7. CDR3 amino acids: CSVEPAGGSYEQYF. The CDR3 nucleotides are TGCAGCGTTGAACCGGCGGGGGGTAGTTACGAGCAGTACTTC.

This chain links TRBV4-1 with TRBJ1-1, with D hard to call. Germline V CDR1 and CDR2: MGHRA, YSYEKL. CDR3 length equals 14 residues. V was clipped by 1 base and J by 5 bases, with 11 bases between them. CDR3 bases: TGCGCCAGCAGCCAAGGAGGGTCAGTGACTGAAGCTTTCTTT. This codes for CASSQGGSVTEAFF.

This chain connects TRBV19 to TRBJ2-7; 9 bases match TRBD1. The V gene end was trimmed by 6 bases and the J gene end by 0 bases; junction bases not matched to a gene: 3. This CDR3 has 14 residues. Per germline, CDR1 LNHDA and CDR2 SQIVND (reference sequence). The CDR3 DNA follows: TGTGCCAGTAGGCCGGGACAGGGCTCCTACGAGCAGTACTTC. Protein product: CASRPGQGSYEQYF.

The gene calls are TRBV13 and TRBJ2-7; D is ambiguous. V lost 5 bases, J lost 6 bases, and 8 bases lay in between. The CDR3 runs 11 residues. The V gene's germline CDR1 is PRHDT and CDR2 FYEKMQ (reference sequence). CDR3 region: CASSDRTEQYF. Here the CDR3 DNA reads TGTGCCAGCAGCGACCGGACCGAGCAGTACTTC.

V and J are TRBV19 and TRBJ1-5; possible D gene TRBD1, 5 bases. This CDR3 has 13 amino acids. V shed 5 bases and J shed 6 bases, with 11 bases lying between them. The V gene's germline CDR1 is LNHDA and CDR2 SQIVND (reference sequence). Here the CDR3 reads CASSPGPGQPQHF. In DNA form, the CDR3 reads TGTGCCAGTAGTCCAGGGCCGGGTCAGCCCCAGCATTTT.

V usage is TRBV4-3 and J usage is TRBJ2-3; TRBD2 might be the D (5 bases). Germline CDR1 reads LGHNA; CDR2 reads YSLEER. The V gene lost 0 bases and the J gene lost 5 bases, with 9 bases spanning the gap. The CDR3 consists of 14 residues. The CDR3 sequence is CASSQDPGKDTQYF. The CDR3 region has the DNA TGCGCCAGCAGCCAAGACCCCGGGAAAGATACGCAGTATTTT.

This chain uses TRBV10-2 with TRBJ2-7, with TRBD2 matching 11 bases. This CDR3 spans 11 amino acids. V trimming: 8 bases; J trimming: 6 bases; junction bases outside the gene matches: 0. The germline V gene has CDR1 WSHSY and CDR2 SAAADI. The CDR3 sequence: CASGTSGEQYF. CDR3 nucleotide sequence: TGCGCCAGCGGGACTAGCGGCGAGCAGTACTTC.